The clone carrying this TCR beta chain was detected a few times. The target antigen is unknown. This sample was included in a study of cytomegalovirus exposure and HLA in healthy donors. Across the whole study: Early release data held some 79 million unique TCRs from HLA-typed donors. General study findings and limits: A later analysis found TCR association rates differed by HLA locus, highest for DRB1 and lowest for HLA-C. Cytomegalovirus-associated status was assigned to about 150 TCR beta chains. Accurate predictions that matched the HLA-A and HLA-B alleles of most subjects were reportedly made from TCR beta sequences.

PCR involved 60 Vbeta and 13 Jbeta primers. The assay was immunoSEQ multiplex PCR, and TCRdb's table has in-frame clones only and misses some. In the table there are 100,000 to 150,000 clones, 65% to 80% of which are singletons. This CDR3 region has 18 residues. CDR1 is SGHRS, CDR2 YFSETQ, per germline. V dropped 3 bases and J dropped 5; count of bases not matched to a gene: 16. V gene TRBV5-1 combines with J gene TRBJ2-5, with 10 bases identical to TRBD2. Sequencing was carried out using PBMCs. The clonotype comes from an older woman in good health and CMV-seropositive. CDR3 region: CASSSTIGSGREAETQYF. CDR3 nucleotides: TGCGCCAGCAGCTCGACTATAGGGAGCGGGAGGGAGGCGGAGACCCAGTACTTC.